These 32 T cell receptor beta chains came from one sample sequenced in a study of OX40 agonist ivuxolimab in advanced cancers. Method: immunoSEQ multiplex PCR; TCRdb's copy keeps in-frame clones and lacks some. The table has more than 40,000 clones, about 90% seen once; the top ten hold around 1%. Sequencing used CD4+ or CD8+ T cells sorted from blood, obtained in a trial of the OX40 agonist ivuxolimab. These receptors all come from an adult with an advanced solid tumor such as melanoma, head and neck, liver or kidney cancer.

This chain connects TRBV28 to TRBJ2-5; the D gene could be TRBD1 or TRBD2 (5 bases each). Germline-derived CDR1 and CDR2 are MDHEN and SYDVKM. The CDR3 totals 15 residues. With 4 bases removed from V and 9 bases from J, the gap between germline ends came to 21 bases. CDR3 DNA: TGTGCCAGCAGTTCCGGGACCTTGCAACGTGATGCCCAGTACTTC. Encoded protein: CASSSGTLQRDAQYF.

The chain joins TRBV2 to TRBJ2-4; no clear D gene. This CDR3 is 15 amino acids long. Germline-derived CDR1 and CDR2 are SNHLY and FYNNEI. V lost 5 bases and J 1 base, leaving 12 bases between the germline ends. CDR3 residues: CASSYLLQAKNIQYF. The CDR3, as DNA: TGTGCCAGCAGTTACCTACTACAGGCCAAAAACATTCAGTACTTC.

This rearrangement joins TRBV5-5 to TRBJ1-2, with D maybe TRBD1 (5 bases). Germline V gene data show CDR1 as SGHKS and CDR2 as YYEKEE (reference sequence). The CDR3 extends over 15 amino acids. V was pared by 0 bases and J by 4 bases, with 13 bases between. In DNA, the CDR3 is TGTGCCAGCAGCTTGGTCGGCAGGGAGAGCTATGGCTACACCTTC. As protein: CASSLVGRESYGYTF.

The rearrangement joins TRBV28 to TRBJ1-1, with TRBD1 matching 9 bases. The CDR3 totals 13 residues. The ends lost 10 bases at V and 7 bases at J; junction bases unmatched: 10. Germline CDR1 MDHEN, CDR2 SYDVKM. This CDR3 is CAIRTGGPIEAFF. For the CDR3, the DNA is TGTGCCATCCGAACAGGGGGCCCTATTGAAGCTTTCTTT.

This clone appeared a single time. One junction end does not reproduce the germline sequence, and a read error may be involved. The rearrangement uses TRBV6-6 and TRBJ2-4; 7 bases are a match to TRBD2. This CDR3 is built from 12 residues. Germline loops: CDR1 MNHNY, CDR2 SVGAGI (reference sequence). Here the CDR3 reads CASSAGGRAMNF. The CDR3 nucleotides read TGTGCCAGCAGCGCCGGAGGGAGGGCAATGAACTTC.

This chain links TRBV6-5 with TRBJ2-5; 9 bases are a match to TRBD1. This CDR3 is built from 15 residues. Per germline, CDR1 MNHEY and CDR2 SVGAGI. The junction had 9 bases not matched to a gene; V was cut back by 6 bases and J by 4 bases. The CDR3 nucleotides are TGTGCCAGCAGATCGGGACAGGGAGGGGGAGAGACCCAGTACTTC. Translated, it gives CASRSGQGGGETQYF.

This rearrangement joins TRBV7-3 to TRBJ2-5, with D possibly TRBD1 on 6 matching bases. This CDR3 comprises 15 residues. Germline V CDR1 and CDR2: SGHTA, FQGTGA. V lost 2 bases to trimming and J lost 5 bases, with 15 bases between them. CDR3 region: CASSLEAVGHETQYF. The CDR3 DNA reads TGTGCCAGCAGCTTAGAGGCTGTGGGACATGAGACCCAGTACTTC.

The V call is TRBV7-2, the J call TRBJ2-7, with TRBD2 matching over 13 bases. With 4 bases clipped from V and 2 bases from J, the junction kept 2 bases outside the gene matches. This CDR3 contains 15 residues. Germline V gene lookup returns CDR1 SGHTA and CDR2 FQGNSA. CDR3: CASSSGLAGTYEQYF. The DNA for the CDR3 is TGTGCCAGCAGCTCGGGACTAGCGGGAACCTACGAGCAGTACTTC.

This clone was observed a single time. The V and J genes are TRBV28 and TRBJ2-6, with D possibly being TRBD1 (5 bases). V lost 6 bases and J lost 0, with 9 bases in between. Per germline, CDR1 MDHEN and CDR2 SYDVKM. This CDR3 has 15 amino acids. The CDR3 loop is CASSGQLSGANVLTF. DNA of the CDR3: TGTGCCAGCAGCGGACAACTCTCTGGGGCCAACGTCCTGACTTTC.

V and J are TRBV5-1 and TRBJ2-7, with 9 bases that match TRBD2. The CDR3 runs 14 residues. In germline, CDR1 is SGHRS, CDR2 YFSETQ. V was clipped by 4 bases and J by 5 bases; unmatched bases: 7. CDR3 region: CASSASGTGNEQYF. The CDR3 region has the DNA TGCGCCAGCAGCGCTAGCGGGACTGGGAACGAGCAGTACTTC.

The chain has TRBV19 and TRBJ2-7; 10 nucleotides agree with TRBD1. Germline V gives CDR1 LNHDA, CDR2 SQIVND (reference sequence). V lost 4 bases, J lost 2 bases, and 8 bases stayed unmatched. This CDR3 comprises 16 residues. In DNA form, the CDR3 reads TGTGCCAGTAGTACAGCCGGGACAGGGGTTACCTACGAGCAGTACTTC. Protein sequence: CASSTAGTGVTYEQYF.

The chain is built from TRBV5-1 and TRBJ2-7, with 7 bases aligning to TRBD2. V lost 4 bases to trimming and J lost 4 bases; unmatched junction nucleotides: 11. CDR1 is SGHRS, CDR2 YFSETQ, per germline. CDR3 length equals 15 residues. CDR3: CASSPQSASGYEQYF. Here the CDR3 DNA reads TGCGCCAGCAGCCCGCAGTCGGCTAGCGGTTACGAGCAGTACTTC.

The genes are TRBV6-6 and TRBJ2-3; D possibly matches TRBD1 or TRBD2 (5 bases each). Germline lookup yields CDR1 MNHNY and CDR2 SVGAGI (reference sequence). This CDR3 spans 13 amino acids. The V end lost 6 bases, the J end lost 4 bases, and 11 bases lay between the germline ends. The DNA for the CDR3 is TGTGCCAGCAGCTGGCAGGGAGCAGATACGCAGTATTTT. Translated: CASSWQGADTQYF.

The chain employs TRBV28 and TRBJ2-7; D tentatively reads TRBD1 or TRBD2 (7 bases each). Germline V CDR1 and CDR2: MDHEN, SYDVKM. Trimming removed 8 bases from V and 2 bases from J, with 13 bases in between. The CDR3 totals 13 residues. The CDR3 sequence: CASSRGGPYEQYF. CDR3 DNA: TGTGCCAGCTCCAGGGGGGGTCCCTACGAGCAGTACTTC.

CDR3 DNA sequence: TGTGCCAGCAGTTTGGCTAGCGGGAGGGCCGCCTTCGTCACAGATACGCAGTATTTT. The encoded protein is CASSLASGRAAFVTDTQYF. The chain uses TRBV28 and TRBJ2-3; 12 bases are a match to TRBD2. This CDR3 spans 19 amino acids. After removal of 3 bases from V and 2 bases from J, the junction contained 12 bases not matched to a gene. The V gene's germline CDR1 is MDHEN and CDR2 SYDVKM.

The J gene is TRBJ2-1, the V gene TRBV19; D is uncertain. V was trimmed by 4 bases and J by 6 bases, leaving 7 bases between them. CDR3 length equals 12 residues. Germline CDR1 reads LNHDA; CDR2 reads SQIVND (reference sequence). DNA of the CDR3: TGTGCCAGTAGTACCAGAAGCAATGAGCAGTTCTTC. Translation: CASSTRSNEQFF.

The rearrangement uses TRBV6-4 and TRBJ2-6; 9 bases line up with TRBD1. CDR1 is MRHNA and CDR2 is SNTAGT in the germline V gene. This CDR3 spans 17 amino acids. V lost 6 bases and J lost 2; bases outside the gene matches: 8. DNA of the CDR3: TGTGCCAGCAGAGCAGGCACAGGGGGCGCTGGGGCCAACGTCCTGACTTTC. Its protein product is CASRAGTGGAGANVLTF.

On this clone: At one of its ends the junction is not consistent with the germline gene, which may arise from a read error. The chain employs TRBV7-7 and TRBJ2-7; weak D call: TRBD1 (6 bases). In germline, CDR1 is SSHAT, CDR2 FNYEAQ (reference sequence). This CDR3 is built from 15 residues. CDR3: CASSLGSGDVHEQYF. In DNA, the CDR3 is TGTGCTAGCAGCTTAGGGTCAGGGGACGTCCACGAGCAGTACTTC.

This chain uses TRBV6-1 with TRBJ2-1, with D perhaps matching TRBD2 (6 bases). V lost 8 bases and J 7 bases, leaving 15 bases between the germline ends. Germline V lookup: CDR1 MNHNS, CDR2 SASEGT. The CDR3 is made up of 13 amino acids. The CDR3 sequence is CASSTGTLNEQFF. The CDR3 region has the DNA TGTGCCAGCTCTACCGGGACTCTAAATGAGCAGTTCTTC.

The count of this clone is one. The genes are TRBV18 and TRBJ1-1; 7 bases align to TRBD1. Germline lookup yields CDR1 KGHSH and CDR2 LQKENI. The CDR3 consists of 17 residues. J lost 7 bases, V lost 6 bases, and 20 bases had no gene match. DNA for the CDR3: TGTGCCAGCTCCTCGGGACAGAGGCCCTGGGTGGACCGTGAAGCTTTCTTT. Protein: CASSSGQRPWVDREAFF.

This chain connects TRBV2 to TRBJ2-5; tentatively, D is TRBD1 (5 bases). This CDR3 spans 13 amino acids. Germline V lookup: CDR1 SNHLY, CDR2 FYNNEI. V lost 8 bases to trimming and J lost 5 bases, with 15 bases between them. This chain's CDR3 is CASSGQGQETQYF. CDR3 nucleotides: TGTGCCAGCTCGGGCCAGGGCCAGGAGACCCAGTACTTC.

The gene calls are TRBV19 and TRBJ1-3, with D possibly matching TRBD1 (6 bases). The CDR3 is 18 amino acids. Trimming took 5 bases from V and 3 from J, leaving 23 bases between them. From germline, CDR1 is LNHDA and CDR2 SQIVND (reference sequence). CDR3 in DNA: TGTGCCAGTAGTCCCCGGTGGTCCGGAGGGACAAGTGGAAACACCATATATTTT. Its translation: CASSPRWSGGTSGNTIYF.

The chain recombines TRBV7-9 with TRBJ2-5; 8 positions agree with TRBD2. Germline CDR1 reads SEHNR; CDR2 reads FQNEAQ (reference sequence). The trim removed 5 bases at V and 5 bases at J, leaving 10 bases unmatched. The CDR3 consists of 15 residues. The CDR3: CASSTGGAPGETQYF. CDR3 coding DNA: TGTGCCAGCAGCACCGGGGGGGCCCCCGGGGAGACCCAGTACTTC.

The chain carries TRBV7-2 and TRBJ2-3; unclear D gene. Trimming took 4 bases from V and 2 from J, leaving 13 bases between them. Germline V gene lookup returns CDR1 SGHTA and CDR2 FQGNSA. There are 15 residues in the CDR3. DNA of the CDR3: TGTGCCAGCAGCTCCGAACAGAACCCCACAGATACGCAGTATTTT. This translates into CASSSEQNPTDTQYF.

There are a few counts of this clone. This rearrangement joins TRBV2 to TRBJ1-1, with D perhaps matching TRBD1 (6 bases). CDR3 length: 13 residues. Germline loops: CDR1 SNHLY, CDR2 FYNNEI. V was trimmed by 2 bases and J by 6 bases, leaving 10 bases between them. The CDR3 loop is CASSERGRAEAFF. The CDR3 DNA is TGTGCCAGCAGTGAAAGGGGGAGGGCTGAAGCTTTCTTT.

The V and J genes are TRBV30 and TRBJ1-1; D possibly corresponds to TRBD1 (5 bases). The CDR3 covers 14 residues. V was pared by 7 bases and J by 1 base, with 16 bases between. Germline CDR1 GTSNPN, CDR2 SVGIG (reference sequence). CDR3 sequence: CAFKRGQWNTEAFF. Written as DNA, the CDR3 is TGTGCCTTTAAGCGTGGACAATGGAACACTGAAGCTTTCTTT. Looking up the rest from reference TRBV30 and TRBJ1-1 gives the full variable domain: SQTIHQWPATLVQPVGSPLSLECTVEGTSNPNLYWYRQAAGRGLQLLFYSVGIGQISSEVPQNLSASRPQDRQFILSSKKLLLSDSGFYLCAFKRGQWNTEAFFGQGTRLTVV.

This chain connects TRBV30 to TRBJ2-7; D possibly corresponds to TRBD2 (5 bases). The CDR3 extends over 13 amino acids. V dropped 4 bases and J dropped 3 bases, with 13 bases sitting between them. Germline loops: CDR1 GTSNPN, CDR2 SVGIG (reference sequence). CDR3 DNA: TGTGCCTGGACTGACGGACGGGGCTACGAGCAGTACTTC. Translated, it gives CAWTDGRGYEQYF. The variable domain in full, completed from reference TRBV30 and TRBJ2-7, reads SQTIHQWPATLVQPVGSPLSLECTVEGTSNPNLYWYRQAAGRGLQLLFYSVGIGQISSEVPQNLSASRPQDRQFILSSKKLLLSDSGFYLCAWTDGRGYEQYFGPGTRLTVT.

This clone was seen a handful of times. The CDR3 is CASSSDHSYEQYF. The DNA of the CDR3 is TGTGCCAGCAGCTCCGACCACTCCTACGAGCAGTACTTC. The chain joins TRBV11-2 to TRBJ2-7; D uncertain. CDR3 size: 13 residues. V lost 4 bases to trimming and J lost 0 bases, with 7 bases between them. CDR1 SGHAT and CDR2 FQNNGV come from the germline V gene.

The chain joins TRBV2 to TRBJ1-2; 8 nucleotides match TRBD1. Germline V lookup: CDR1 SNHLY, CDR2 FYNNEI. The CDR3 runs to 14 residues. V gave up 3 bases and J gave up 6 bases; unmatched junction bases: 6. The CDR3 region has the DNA TGTGCCAGCAGTGACTTACGGACAGGGAATGGCTACACCTTC. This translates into CASSDLRTGNGYTF. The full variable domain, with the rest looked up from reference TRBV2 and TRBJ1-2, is EPEVTQTPSHQVTQMGQEVILRCVPISNHLYFYWYRQILGQKVEFLVSFYNNEISEKSEIFDDQFSVERPDGSNFTLKIRSTKLEDSAMYFCASSDLRTGNGYTFGSGTRLTVV.

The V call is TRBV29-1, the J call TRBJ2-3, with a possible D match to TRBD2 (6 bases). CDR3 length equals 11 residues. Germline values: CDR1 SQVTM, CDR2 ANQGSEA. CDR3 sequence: CSWDSTDTQYF. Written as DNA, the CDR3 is TGCAGTTGGGACTCCACAGATACGCAGTATTTT.

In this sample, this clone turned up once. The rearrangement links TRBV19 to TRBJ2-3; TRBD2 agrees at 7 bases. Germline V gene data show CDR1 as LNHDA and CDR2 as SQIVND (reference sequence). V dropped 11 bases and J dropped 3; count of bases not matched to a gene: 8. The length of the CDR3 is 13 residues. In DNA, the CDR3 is TGTGCCTCCCGGAGGGAGGGAACAGATACGCAGTATTTT. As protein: CASRREGTDTQYF.

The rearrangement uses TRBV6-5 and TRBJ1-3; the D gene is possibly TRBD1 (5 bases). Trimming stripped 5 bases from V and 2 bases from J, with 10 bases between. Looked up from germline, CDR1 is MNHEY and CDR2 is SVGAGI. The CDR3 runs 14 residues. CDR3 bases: TGTGCCAGCAGTCAGCGGGGGACTGGAAACACCATATATTTT. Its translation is CASSQRGTGNTIYF.